These 19 T cell receptor beta chains came from one sample sequenced in a study of shared clonotypes between healthy human individuals. TCRdb's copy holds only in-frame clones and misses some; the assay was immunoSEQ multiplex PCR. The repertoire includes about 2.4 million clones, 80% to 95% of them detected once, and roughly 0.39% sits in the top ten. Input material: naive CD4+ T cells from PBMCs. Subset meaning: CD45RA+ positively selected. Receptors were obtained from a man younger than 35 in good health. Some clones in this sample may be carry-over from other donors' samples.

The chain recombines TRBV7-9 with TRBJ1-2; D not resolved. V was pared by 1 base and J by 5 bases, with 11 bases between. The length of the CDR3 is 14 residues. Germline V lookup: CDR1 SEHNR, CDR2 FQNEAQ (reference sequence). CDR3 in amino acids: CASSLVAPGYGYTF. The CDR3 DNA reads as TGTGCCAGCAGCTTAGTAGCCCCTGGTTATGGCTACACCTTC.

The genes are TRBV9 and TRBJ2-1, with 9 nucleotides matching TRBD1. CDR3 length equals 14 residues. V lost 4 bases to trimming and J lost 7 bases; unmatched junction nucleotides: 6. CDR1 is SGDLS, CDR2 YYNGEE, per germline. The chain's CDR3 is CASSPYGQGNEQFF. In nucleotides, the CDR3 is TGTGCCAGCAGCCCCTACGGACAGGGGAATGAGCAGTTCTTC.

Turning to this clone: At the DNA level, this CDR3 is encoded by other sequences in the same sample as well. J is TRBJ2-3 and V is TRBV5-1; the D is unclear. Germline CDR1 and CDR2: SGHRS and YFSETQ. This CDR3 is built from 13 residues. V lost 1 base and J 1 base, leaving 4 bases between the germline ends. The CDR3, as DNA: TGCGCCAGCAGCTTGACCCGCACAGATACGCAGTATTTT. It translates to CASSLTRTDTQYF.

V usage is TRBV7-2 and J usage is TRBJ2-4, with D possibly being TRBD2 (5 bases). The germline V gene encodes CDR1 SGHTA and CDR2 FQGNSA. There are 17 residues in the CDR3. The V end was cut by 1 base, the J end by 0 bases, with 13 bases between. The CDR3 region has the DNA TGTGCCAGCAGCTTAGTCGAAGGGAGAGGAGCCAAAAACATTCAGTACTTC. Translated: CASSLVEGRGAKNIQYF.

This sequence joins TRBV5-1 and TRBJ2-1, with 9 nucleotides matching TRBD1. Germline CDR1 SGHRS, CDR2 YFSETQ. The trim removed 4 bases at V and 8 bases at J, leaving 10 bases unmatched. The CDR3 runs 15 residues. As DNA, the CDR3 is TGCGCCAGCAGCAGAGGGGACAGGGCCGGCGATGAGCAGTTCTTC. This encodes CASSRGDRAGDEQFF.

This chain links TRBV7-2 with TRBJ2-7; 7 nucleotides line up with TRBD2. Germline CDR1 reads SGHTA; CDR2 reads FQGNSA. This CDR3 is built from 16 residues. The ends lost 5 bases at V and 4 bases at J; junction bases unmatched: 14. The CDR3 loop reads CASSRRAGDRLYEQYF. The DNA for the CDR3 is TGTGCCAGCAGCCGACGGGCGGGAGACAGACTTTACGAGCAGTACTTC. The entire variable domain, with the rest obtained from reference TRBV7-2 and TRBJ2-7, is as follows: GAGVSQSPSNKVTEKGKDVELRCDPISGHTALYWYRQSLGQGLEFLIYFQGNSAPDKSGLPSDRFSAERTGGSVSTLTIQRTQQEDSAVYLCASSRRAGDRLYEQYFGPGTRLTVT.

A note on this clone: The identical CDR3 is also encoded by other nucleotide sequences in the sample. The chain employs TRBV28 and TRBJ1-3, with D uncertain. Germline CDR1 and CDR2: MDHEN and SYDVKM. V was pared by 6 bases and J by 0 bases, with 3 bases between. This CDR3 has 12 amino acids. The CDR3 region is CASSASGNTIYF. In DNA form, the CDR3 reads TGTGCCAGCAGCGCCTCTGGAAACACCATATATTTT.

The chain combines TRBV6-1 with TRBJ2-1; the match to TRBD2 covers 7 bases. CDR3 length: 14 residues. The ends lost 6 bases at V and 3 bases at J; junction bases unmatched: 5. From germline, CDR1 is MNHNS and CDR2 SASEGT. CDR3 bases: TGTGCCAGCAGAGGCGGGAGCCTCTACAATGAGCAGTTCTTC. This sequence encodes CASRGGSLYNEQFF.

The chain uses TRBV7-9 and TRBJ2-3; tentative D call: TRBD2 (7 bases). This CDR3 is 15 amino acids long. Germline values: CDR1 SEHNR, CDR2 FQNEAQ (reference sequence). Trimming pared 5 bases from V and 1 base from J, leaving 13 bases between. CDR3 loop: CASSQVGGRTDTQYF. The CDR3 coding sequence is TGTGCCAGCAGCCAGGTCGGGGGGCGCACAGATACGCAGTATTTT.

The V and J genes are TRBV11-2 and TRBJ1-5; D remains ambiguous. The CDR3 is 14 amino acids. Germline CDR1 is SGHAT and CDR2 is FQNNGV. Deletions cut 2 bases from V and 4 bases from J, with 9 bases between. CDR3 residues: CASSLNGPNQPQHF. The CDR3 DNA sequence: TGTGCCAGCAGCTTAAATGGGCCGAATCAGCCCCAGCATTTT.

The chain links TRBV19 to TRBJ1-5; D gene unclear. Germline V gene data show CDR1 as LNHDA and CDR2 as SQIVND (reference sequence). The germline V and J ends were trimmed by 3 bases and 6 bases, with 9 bases remaining between them. The CDR3 is 13 residues long. The CDR3, as DNA: TGTGCCAGTAGTATTGGGTCCCGTCAGCCCCAGCATTTT. It translates to CASSIGSRQPQHF. The full variable domain, in which reference TRBV19 and TRBJ1-5 provide the parts outside the CDR3, is DGGITQSPKYLFRKEGQNVTLSCEQNLNHDAMYWYRQDPGQGLRLIYYSQIVNDFQKGDIAEGYSVSREKKESFPLTVTSAQKNPTAFYLCASSIGSRQPQHFGDGTRLSIL.

The chain uses TRBV15 and TRBJ2-7; perhaps TRBD2 as D (9 bases). The CDR3 loop spans 19 amino acids. The germline V gene encodes CDR1 LNHNV and CDR2 YYDKDF (reference sequence). V dropped 1 base and J dropped 6 bases, with 28 bases sitting between them. CDR3: CATSRVRDRLLAGGAEQYF. The CDR3 bases are TGTGCCACCAGCAGAGTAAGGGACAGGCTCCTGGCGGGAGGGGCCGAGCAGTACTTC. Filled out from reference TRBV15 and TRBJ2-7, the complete variable domain reads DAMVIQNPRYQVTQFGKPVTLSCSQTLNHNVMYWYQQKSSQAPKLLFHYYDKDFNNEADTPDNFQSRRPNTSFCFLDIRSPGLGDTAMYLCATSRVRDRLLAGGAEQYFGPGTRLTVT.

The chain joins TRBV5-4 to TRBJ1-1; no reliable D call. CDR1 is SGHNT and CDR2 is YYREEE in the germline V gene (reference sequence). The CDR3 loop spans 14 amino acids. V was clipped by 0 bases and J by 2 bases, with 8 bases between them. In DNA, the CDR3 is TGTGCCAGCAGCTTGGTGCCTTCCAACACTGAAGCTTTCTTT. This sequence encodes CASSLVPSNTEAFF. Filled out from reference TRBV5-4 and TRBJ1-1, the complete variable domain reads ETGVTQSPTHLIKTRGQQVTLRCSSQSGHNTVSWYQQALGQGPQFIFQYYREEENGRGNFPPRFSGLQFPNYSSELNVNALELDDSALYLCASSLVPSNTEAFFGQGTRLTVV.

On this clone: Other DNA variants within this sample encode the same CDR3. The CDR3 bases are TGCGCCAGCAGCCCCTCGCTTAACACTGAAGCTTTCTTT. It translates to CASSPSLNTEAFF. The rearrangement links TRBV5-1 to TRBJ1-1; D gene unclear. Germline-derived CDR1 and CDR2 are SGHRS and YFSETQ. V lost 4 bases and J lost 2, with 9 bases in between. There are 13 residues in the CDR3.

The gene calls are TRBV6-5 and TRBJ1-4; 7 nucleotides match TRBD1. CDR3 length: 14 residues. With V trimmed by 6 bases and J by 5 bases, 6 bases remained unmatched. Germline V gene lookup returns CDR1 MNHEY and CDR2 SVGAGI. The CDR3 coding sequence is TGTGCCAGCAGCCAGACAGGGAACAATGAAAAACTGTTTTTT. Translated, it gives CASSQTGNNEKLFF.

The V call is TRBV5-1, the J call TRBJ1-1, with D perhaps TRBD1 (5 bases). The ends were cut back, 2 bases at V and 0 bases at J, with 14 bases in the middle. The CDR3 spans 16 residues. Germline V lookup: CDR1 SGHRS, CDR2 YFSETQ. The CDR3 is CASSFERGEVNTEAFF. CDR3 DNA: TGCGCCAGCAGCTTCGAGAGGGGAGAAGTGAACACTGAAGCTTTCTTT. The variable domain in full, with the rest retrieved from reference TRBV5-1 and TRBJ1-1, is KAGVTQTPRYLIKTRGQQVTLSCSPISGHRSVSWYQQTPGQGLQFLFEYFSETQRNKGNFPGRFSGRQFSNSRSEMNVSTLELGDSALYLCASSFERGEVNTEAFFGQGTRLTVV.

Details on this clone: Other nucleotide sequences from this sample produce the same CDR3. The CDR3 coding sequence is TGTGCCAGCTCTTTAGGGGGTAACTATGGCTACACCTTC. Encoded protein: CASSLGGNYGYTF. The genes are TRBV18 and TRBJ1-2, with a weak D call TRBD1 (6 bases). Germline V CDR1 and CDR2: KGHSH, LQKENI. Trimming shortened V by 6 bases and J by 1 base, and 9 bases separated the two germline ends. The CDR3 is 13 residues long.

The chain joins TRBV11-1 to TRBJ1-1; tentatively, D is TRBD1 (5 bases). V lost 2 bases and J lost 4, with 11 bases in between. Germline CDR1 SGHAT, CDR2 FQDESV (reference sequence). The CDR3 has 14 residues. The CDR3, as DNA: TGTGCCAGCAGCTTAAGGGGCAGTGGCACTGAAGCTTTCTTT. This codes for CASSLRGSGTEAFF.

The V gene is TRBV7-2, the J gene TRBJ2-1; D remains ambiguous. CDR3 length equals 13 residues. From germline, CDR1 is SGHTA and CDR2 FQGNSA. V was cut by 5 bases and J by 3 bases, with 8 bases left in between. CDR3 loop: CASSKPGYNEQFF. CDR3 sequence (DNA): TGTGCCAGCAGCAAACCTGGCTACAATGAGCAGTTCTTC.